Many counts were recorded for the clone carrying this TCR beta chain. This specimen comes from a study of identical twins. With 1 base removed from V and 5 bases from J, the gap between germline ends came to 3 bases. The CDR3 consists of 12 residues. The germline V gene encodes CDR1 SGHVS and CDR2 FNYEAQ. TCRdb re-called the 5' RACE reads with MiXCR, one entry per CDR3 protein. The repertoire has about 890,000 distinct CDR3 sequences, 10% to 15% of them found once; the top ten carry around 1.5%. The sample also formed part of further work on yellow fever vaccine responses in identical twins.

The sequence was obtained from a woman aged 18-30 years in good health. This chain links TRBV7-6 with TRBJ1-3, with D unresolved. Sequenced sample: PBMCs. The CDR3 loop is CASSLDRNTIYF. The CDR3 nucleotides are TGTGCCAGCAGCTTAGACCGAAACACCATATATTTT.